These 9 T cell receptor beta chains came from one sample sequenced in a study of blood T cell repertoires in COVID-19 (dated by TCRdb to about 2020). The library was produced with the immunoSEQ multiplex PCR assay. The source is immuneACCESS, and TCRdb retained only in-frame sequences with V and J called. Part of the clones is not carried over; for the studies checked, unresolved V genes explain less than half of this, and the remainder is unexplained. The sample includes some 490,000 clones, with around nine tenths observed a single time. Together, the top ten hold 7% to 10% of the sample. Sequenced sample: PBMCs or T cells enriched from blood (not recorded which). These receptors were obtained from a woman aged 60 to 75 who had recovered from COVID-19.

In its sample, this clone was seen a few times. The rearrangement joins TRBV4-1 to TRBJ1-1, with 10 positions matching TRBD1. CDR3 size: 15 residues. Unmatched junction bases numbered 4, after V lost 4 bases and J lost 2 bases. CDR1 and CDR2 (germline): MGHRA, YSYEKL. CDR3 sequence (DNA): TGCGCCAGCAGCCCAGGACAGGGGGGTAACACTGAAGCTTTCTTT. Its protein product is CASSPGQGGNTEAFF.

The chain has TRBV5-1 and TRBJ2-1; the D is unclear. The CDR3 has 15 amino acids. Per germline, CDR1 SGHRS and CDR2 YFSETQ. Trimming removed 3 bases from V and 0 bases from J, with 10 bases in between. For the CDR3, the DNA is TGCGCCAGCAGCTCGTCAGGTCTCTCCTACAATGAGCAGTTCTTC. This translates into CASSSSGLSYNEQFF.

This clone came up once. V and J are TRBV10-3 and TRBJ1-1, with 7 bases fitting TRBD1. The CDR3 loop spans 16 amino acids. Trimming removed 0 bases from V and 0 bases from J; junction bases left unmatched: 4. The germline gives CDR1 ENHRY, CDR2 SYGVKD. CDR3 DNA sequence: TGTGCCATCAGTGAGTCCCGGACAGGCTTGAACACTGAAGCTTTCTTT. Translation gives CAISESRTGLNTEAFF.

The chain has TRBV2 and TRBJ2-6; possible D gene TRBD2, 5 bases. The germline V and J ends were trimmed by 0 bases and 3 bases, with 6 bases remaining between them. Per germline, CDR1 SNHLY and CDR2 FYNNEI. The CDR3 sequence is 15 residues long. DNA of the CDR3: TGTGCCAGCAGTGAAGCAGGGAGTGGGGCCAACGTCCTGACTTTC. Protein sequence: CASSEAGSGANVLTF. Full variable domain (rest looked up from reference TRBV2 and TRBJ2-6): EPEVTQTPSHQVTQMGQEVILRCVPISNHLYFYWYRQILGQKVEFLVSFYNNEISEKSEIFDDQFSVERPDGSNFTLKIRSTKLEDSAMYFCASSEAGSGANVLTFGAGSRLTVL.

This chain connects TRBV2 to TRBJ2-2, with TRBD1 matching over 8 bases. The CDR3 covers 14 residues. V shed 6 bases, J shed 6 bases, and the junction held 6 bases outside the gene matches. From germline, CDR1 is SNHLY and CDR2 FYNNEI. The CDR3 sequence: CASSQDRVPGELFF. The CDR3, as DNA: TGTGCCAGCAGCCAGGACAGGGTTCCCGGGGAGCTGTTTTTT.

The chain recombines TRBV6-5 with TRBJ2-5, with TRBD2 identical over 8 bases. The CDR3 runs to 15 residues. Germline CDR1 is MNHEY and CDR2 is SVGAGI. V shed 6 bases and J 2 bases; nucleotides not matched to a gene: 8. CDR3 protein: CASSLRGGGQETQYF. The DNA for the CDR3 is TGTGCCAGCAGCCTCCGGGGCGGGGGGCAAGAGACCCAGTACTTC.

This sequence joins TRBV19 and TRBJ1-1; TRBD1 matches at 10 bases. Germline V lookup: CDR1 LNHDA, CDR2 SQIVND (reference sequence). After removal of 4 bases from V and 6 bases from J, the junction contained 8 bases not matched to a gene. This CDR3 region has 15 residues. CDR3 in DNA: TGTGCCAGTAGTACCCCCGGGACAGGGGTTCCTGAAGCTTTCTTT. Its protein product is CASSTPGTGVPEAFF.

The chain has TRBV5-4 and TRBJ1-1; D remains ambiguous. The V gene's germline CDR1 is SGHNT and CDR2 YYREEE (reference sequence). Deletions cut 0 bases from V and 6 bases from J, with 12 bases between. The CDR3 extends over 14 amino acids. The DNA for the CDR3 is TGTGCCAGCAGCTTGGCCTTGGGGAGGGCTGAAGCTTTCTTT. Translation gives CASSLALGRAEAFF.

The DNA of the CDR3 is TGTGCCAGCAGTGAGGGGGCTCGGTACGAGCAGTACTTC. Translating it yields CASSEGARYEQYF. The V gene is TRBV6-1, the J gene TRBJ2-7, with D perhaps matching TRBD1 (6 bases). V lost 3 bases and J 4 bases, leaving 10 bases between the germline ends. The germline gives CDR1 MNHNS, CDR2 SASEGT. CDR3 length equals 13 residues.